A selection of T cell receptor beta chains follows, all from one sample in a study of blood T cell repertoires in COVID-19. TCRdb keeps only in-frame clones here, not all; method: immunoSEQ multiplex PCR. The sample gives about 58,000 clones, more than 85% of which show up once; roughly 8.4% is in the top ten. The source material was peripheral blood. All receptors derive from a woman in her 70s with active COVID-19. Both conserved end residues are trimmed from each CDR3. A D gene is named only where the DNA matches it firmly.

d_call	v_call	j_call	cdr3_aa
TRBD1	TRBV11-2	TRBJ1-2	ASSPDRLAGNGYT
TRBD2	TRBV5-1	TRBJ2-1	ASSLRLAGYNEQF
TRBD1	TRBV2	TRBJ2-1	ASRNQGTGAYNEQF
NA	TRBV7-9	TRBJ2-7	ASSFNGVRSAYEQY
NA	TRBV28	TRBJ1-2	ASGDQPASGYT
NA	TRBV18	TRBJ2-7	ASSARDTPYEQY
NA	TRBV19	TRBJ2-5	ASSSGGIQETQY
NA	TRBV19	TRBJ1-5	ASSTFGGSWGGNQPQH
NA	TRBV5-1	TRBJ1-2	ASSSSSADRLFYGYT
TRBD1	TRBV6-2/TRBV6-3	TRBJ2-1	ASSDRDGFFVNEQF
NA	TRBV28	TRBJ2-6	ASSFVFPGANVLT
TRBD2	TRBV19	TRBJ2-5	ASRTSGINQETQY
TRBD2	TRBV6-2/TRBV6-3	TRBJ2-1	ASSYLTSGSNEQF
TRBD1	TRBV5-8	TRBJ1-5	ASSLIGQGARSYNQPQH
NA	TRBV28	TRBJ1-2	ASSLPVIQGHYGYT
TRBD2	TRBV10-3	TRBJ2-1	AIRPGTSGKYAYNEQF
TRBD1	TRBV28	TRBJ1-2	ASSFVNRGSSNYGYT
NA	TRBV6-2/TRBV6-3	TRBJ2-7	ASSFDGGMYYEQY
NA	TRBV30	TRBJ2-1	AWREGYYNEQF
TRBD1	TRBV27	TRBJ1-1	ASGDRETEAF
TRBD1	TRBV19	TRBJ1-1	ASRLQGNKEAF
NA	TRBV7-9	TRBJ1-1	ASSFPLSPRTEAF
NA	TRBV15	TRBJ1-2	ATSRDLTAGGYT